The 8 T cell receptor beta chains below all came from one sample that was sequenced in a study of CXCR3-negative and CXCR3-positive naive CD8 T cells. Regarding the study as a whole: CXCR3-positive naive cells had TRB CDR3s that were more hydrophobic than CXCR3-negative naive cells had.

UMI-labeled 5' RACE yielded the TRB cDNA libraries. TCRdb re-called the 5' RACE reads, yielding one record per CDR3 amino acid sequence without DNA. The repertoire shows around 110,000 distinct CDR3 sequences; the top ten hold roughly 0.4%. Their antigens remain unidentified. The sequencing input was naive CXCR3+ CD8+ T cells from blood. Indicated subset: CD45RO-CCR7+CD27+CD95- naive CD8+ T cells expressing CXCR3 (TNR3+). The origin of the receptors is a human donor in good health. Some clones in this sample may be carry-over from other donors' samples.

The chain is built from TRBV20-1 and TRBJ2-7; the D call of TRBD2 rests on TCRdb alone, since no DNA is present to check it. Germline V gene data show CDR1 as DFQATT and CDR2 as SNEGSKA (reference sequence). The CDR3 loop spans 15 amino acids. CDR3 region: CSARDLGGVNYEQYF.

The chain employs TRBV4-2 and TRBJ1-5; as DNA is missing, the TRBD1 call by TCRdb cannot be tested. Germline V gene sequence: CDR1 LGHNA, CDR2 YNFKEQ. This CDR3 contains 15 residues. The CDR3 is CASSQGANSNQPQHF.

The chain links TRBV11-3 to TRBJ2-5; the D gene TCRdb calls, TRBD2, cannot be checked with no DNA. The CDR3 has 15 residues. The germline V gene has CDR1 SGHNT and CDR2 YENEEA. CDR3 sequence reads: CASSPRTSGRETQYF.

The V and J genes are TRBV29-1 and TRBJ2-7; TCRdb's D call, TRBD2, is unchecked because there is no DNA. This CDR3 has 20 residues. CDR1 and CDR2 (germline): SQVTM, ANQGSEA. The CDR3 region is CSVEVGMGLAGDLSSYEQYF.

The CDR3 loop reads CASSPMGGNTEAFF. The chain is built from TRBV19 and TRBJ1-1; absent DNA, TCRdb's TRBD1 call cannot be checked. The CDR3 totals 14 residues. From germline, CDR1 is LNHDA and CDR2 SQIVND (reference sequence).

The chain uses TRBV27 and TRBJ2-7; checking the TCRdb D call of TRBD2 is not possible without DNA. The CDR3 loop spans 13 amino acids. CDR1 is MNHEY, CDR2 SMNVEV, per germline (reference sequence). The CDR3 region is CASTAGGTYEQYF.

V and J are TRBV12-3 or TRBV12-4 and TRBJ2-2. The CDR3 has 13 amino acids. The CDR3 sequence: CASSFSLTGELFF.

The chain uses TRBV7-6 and TRBJ2-1; TCRdb names TRBD2, which stays unverified in the absence of DNA. CDR1 and CDR2 (germline): SGHVS, FNYEAQ. The CDR3 sequence is 15 residues long. CDR3 sequence: CASSLPSGGNNEQFF.